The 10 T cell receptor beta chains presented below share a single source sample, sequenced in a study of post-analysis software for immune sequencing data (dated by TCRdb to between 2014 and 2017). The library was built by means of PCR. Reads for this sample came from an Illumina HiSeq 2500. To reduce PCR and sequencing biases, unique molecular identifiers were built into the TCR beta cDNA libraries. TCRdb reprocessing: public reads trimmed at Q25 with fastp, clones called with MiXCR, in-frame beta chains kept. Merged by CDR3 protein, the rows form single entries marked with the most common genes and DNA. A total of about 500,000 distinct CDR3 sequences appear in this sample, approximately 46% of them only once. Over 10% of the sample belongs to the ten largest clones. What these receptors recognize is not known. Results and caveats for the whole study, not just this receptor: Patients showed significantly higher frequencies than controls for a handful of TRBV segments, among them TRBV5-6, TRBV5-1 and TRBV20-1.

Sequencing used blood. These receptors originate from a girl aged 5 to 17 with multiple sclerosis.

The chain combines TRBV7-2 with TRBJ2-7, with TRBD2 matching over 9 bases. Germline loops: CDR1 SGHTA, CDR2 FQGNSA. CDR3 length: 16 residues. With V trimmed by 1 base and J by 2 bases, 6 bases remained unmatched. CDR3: CASSLGLAGTTYEQYF. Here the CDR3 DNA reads TGTGCCAGCAGCTTAGGGCTAGCGGGAACAACCTACGAGCAGTACTTC.

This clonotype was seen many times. The CDR3 protein is CASSLSRDQPQHF. The CDR3 bases are TGTGCCAGCTCTCTTTCCCGGGACCAGCCCCAGCATTTT. This chain uses TRBV18 with TRBJ1-5, with D perhaps TRBD1 (5 bases). CDR1 is KGHSH, CDR2 LQKENI, per germline. The CDR3 is 13 residues long. The germline V and J ends were trimmed by 6 bases and 7 bases, with 13 bases remaining between them.

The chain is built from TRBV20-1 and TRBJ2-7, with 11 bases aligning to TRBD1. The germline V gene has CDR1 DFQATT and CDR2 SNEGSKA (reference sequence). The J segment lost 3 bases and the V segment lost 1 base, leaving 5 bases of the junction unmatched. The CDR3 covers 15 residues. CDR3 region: CSARAGTGGHYEQYF. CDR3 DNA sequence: TGCAGTGCTAGAGCCGGGACAGGGGGGCACTACGAGCAGTACTTC.

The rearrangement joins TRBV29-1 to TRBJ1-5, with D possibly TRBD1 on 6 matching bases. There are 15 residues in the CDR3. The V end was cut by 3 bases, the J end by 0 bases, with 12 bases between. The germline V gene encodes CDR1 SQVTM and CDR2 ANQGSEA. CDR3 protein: CSVDGAGDSNQPQHF. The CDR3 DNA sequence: TGCAGCGTTGACGGGGCAGGGGATAGCAATCAGCCCCAGCATTTT. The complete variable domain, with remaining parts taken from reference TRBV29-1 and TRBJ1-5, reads SAVISQKPSRDICQRGTSLTIQCQVDSQVTMMFWYRQQPGQSLTLIATANQGSEATYESGFVIDKFPISRPNLTFSTLTVSNMSPEDSSIYLCSVDGAGDSNQPQHFGDGTRLSIL.

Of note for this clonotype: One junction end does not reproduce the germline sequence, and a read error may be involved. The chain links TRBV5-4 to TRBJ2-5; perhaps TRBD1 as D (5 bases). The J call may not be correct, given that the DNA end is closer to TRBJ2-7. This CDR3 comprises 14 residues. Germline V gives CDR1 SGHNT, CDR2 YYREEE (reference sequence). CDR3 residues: CASNLGPAVGEQYF. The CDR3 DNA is TGTGCCAGCAACTTGGGGCCAGCAGTGGGCGAGCAGTACTTC.

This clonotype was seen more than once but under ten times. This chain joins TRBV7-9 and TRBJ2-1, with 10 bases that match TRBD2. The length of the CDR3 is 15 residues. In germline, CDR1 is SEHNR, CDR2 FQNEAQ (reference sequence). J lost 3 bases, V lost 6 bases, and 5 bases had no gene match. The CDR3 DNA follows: TGTGCCAGCAGAAAACTAGCGGGGAACTACAATGAGCAGTTCTTC. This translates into CASRKLAGNYNEQFF. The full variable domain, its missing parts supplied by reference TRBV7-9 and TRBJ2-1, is DTGVSQNPRHKITKRGQNVTFRCDPISEHNRLYWYRQTLGQGPEFLTYFQNEAQLEKSRLLSDRFSAERPKGSFSTLEIQRTEQGDSAMYLCASRKLAGNYNEQFFGPGTRLTVL.

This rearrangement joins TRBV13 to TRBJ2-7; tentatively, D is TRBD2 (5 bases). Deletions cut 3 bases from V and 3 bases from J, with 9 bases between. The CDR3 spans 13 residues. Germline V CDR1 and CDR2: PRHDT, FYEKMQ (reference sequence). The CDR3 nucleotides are TGTGCCAGCAGCTTTATTAGCGACTACGAGCAGTACTTC. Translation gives CASSFISDYEQYF. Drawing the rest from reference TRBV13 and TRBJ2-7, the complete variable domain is AAGVIQSPRHLIKEKRETATLKCYPIPRHDTVYWYQQGPGQDPQFLISFYEKMQSDKGSIPDRFSAQQFSDYHSELNMSSLELGDSALYFCASSFISDYEQYFGPGTRLTVT.

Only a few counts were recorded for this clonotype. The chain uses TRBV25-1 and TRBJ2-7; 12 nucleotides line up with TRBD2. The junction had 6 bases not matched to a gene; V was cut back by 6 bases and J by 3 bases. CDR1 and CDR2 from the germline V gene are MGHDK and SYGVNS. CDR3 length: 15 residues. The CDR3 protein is CASSLWTSGNYEQYF. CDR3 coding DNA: TGTGCCAGCAGCCTATGGACTAGCGGGAACTACGAGCAGTACTTC.

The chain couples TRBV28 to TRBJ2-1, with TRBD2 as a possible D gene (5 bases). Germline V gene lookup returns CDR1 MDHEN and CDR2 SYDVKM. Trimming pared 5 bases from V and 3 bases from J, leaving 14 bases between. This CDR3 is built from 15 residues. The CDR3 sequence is CASSPSQRIYNEQFF. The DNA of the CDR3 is TGTGCCAGCAGTCCCTCGCAGCGGATCTACAATGAGCAGTTCTTC. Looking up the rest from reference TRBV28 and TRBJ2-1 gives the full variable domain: DVKVTQSSRYLVKRTGEKVFLECVQDMDHENMFWYRQDPGLGLRLIYFSYDVKMKEKGDIPEGYSVSREKKERFSLILESASTNQTSMYLCASSPSQRIYNEQFFGPGTRLTVL.

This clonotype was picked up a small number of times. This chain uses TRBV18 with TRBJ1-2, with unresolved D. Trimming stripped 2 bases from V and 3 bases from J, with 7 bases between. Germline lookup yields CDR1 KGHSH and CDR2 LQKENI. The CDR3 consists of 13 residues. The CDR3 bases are TGTGCCAGCTCACCAAAGGGCGACTATGGCTACACCTTC. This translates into CASSPKGDYGYTF. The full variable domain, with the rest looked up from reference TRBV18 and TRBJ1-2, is NAGVMQNPRHLVRRRGQEARLRCSPMKGHSHVYWYRQLPEEGLKFMVYLQKENIIDESGMPKERFSAEFPKEGPSILRIQQVVRGDSAAYFCASSPKGDYGYTFGSGTRLTVV.